The text below deals with one TCR beta chain. There is no known antigen for this receptor. No clone much larger than this one lies a single base away; base qualities are absent. The data are from a study of cytomegalovirus exposure and HLA in healthy donors (dated by TCRdb to 2015 to 2018). Context from the whole study: An earlier analysis of fewer than 750 of the donors reported roughly 300 Gb of sequence data and about 120 million unique TCR beta sequences obtained from approximately 180 million T cells. An early release that covered several hundred HLA-typed donors contained approximately 300 gigabases of sequencing data and roughly 84 million unique TCR sequences. Of the approximately 400 genotyped donors, over 70% fell in the genetic ancestry cluster associated with self-reported Caucasian donors. The study aimed to test whether signatures of past pathogen exposure could be identified by cataloging public T cell receptors. The T cell repertoires of 700 or so subjects were profiled by immunosequencing and related to cytomegalovirus serostatus. Besides the first cohort of about 730 subjects, a separate validation cohort made up of 120 different subjects was used. The study combined high-throughput TCR immunosequencing, statistical association of individual TCRs with disease status, and machine learning to predict cytomegalovirus infection status. To study patterns of TCR occurrence, a later analysis re-analyzed previously published TCR beta repertoires from around 660 donors and added high-resolution HLA genotyping. In the later analysis, no new phenotypic data were used to find candidate immune exposures; instead, reliance was placed on TCR beta sequences and their occurrence across donors. In an earlier analysis of 587 of the donors, high-throughput TCR beta sequencing was used to judge whether each TCR beta V gene segment behaved as functional or pseudogenic. Donor age, sex, ethnicity and CMV serostatus were compiled together with the repertoire data. In a later genetic analysis, genome-wide SNP genotypes for about three fifths of the roughly 670 donors were used, and that subset was treated as a discovery cohort. All discovery cohort repertoires had been generated using a single sequencing platform. HLA typing included class I and class II loci at four-digit resolution. The number of typed donors differed by locus: about 620-640 for A, B, C, DRB1 and DQB1; 500 to 550 for DQA1; around 580 for DPA1; and about 470 for DPB1. Four to six DR-DQ haplotypes were handled as single units for association and clustering, since linkage in the cohort was strong. Among about 400 genotyped donors of the cohort, an average of approximately 240,000 unique TCR beta nucleotide sequences was sequenced per donor, of which about 18% were non-productive.

Results the study describes overall, beyond this receptor: In the study, 164 TCR beta chains were listed as associated with cytomegalovirus. Compared with equally common non-associated chains, HLA-associated TCR beta chains in a later analysis were more clonally expanded and had lower generation probabilities. It was suggested by the authors that the approach could potentially be generalized to other disease states and immunological phenotypes. In an earlier analysis of some 540 of the donors, most TCR beta V segments appeared in productive rearrangements about 87% or about 30% of the time, broadly matching IMGT annotations. At a false discovery rate of 0.05, a later analysis linked around 15,000 TCR beta sequences to specific HLA alleles. Most CMV-associated TCR beta chains appeared to be HLA-restricted in a later analysis, and the HLA associations seemed to be driven largely by CMV exposure. A further reported finding was that TCR beta sequences accurately predicted the HLA-A and HLA-B alleles for most subjects in the first cohort. Correlated functional status among segregating V segments might reflect linkage disequilibrium, but an unknown experimental factor could not be ruled out. Presence/absence analyses assumed roughly uniform sequencing depth across donors, an assumption that may not hold. Several of the top co-occurrence clusters appeared to be linked to parvovirus B19, influenza, CMV and Epstein-Barr virus, according to a later analysis. Compared with the roughly 700-donor mean, donors in an Asian-associated ancestry cluster had fewer N-insertions in productive TCRs, according to a later genetic analysis. An association between a missense DCLRE1C variant and V-gene and J-gene trimming of TCR beta chains was found in a later genetic analysis and replicated in an independent cohort. Because counts were too low, approximately 15 rarely observed V segments, including chromosome 9 orphons, were excluded from the earlier analysis of under 650 of the donors. While some public TCRs were present in many individuals, most TCR sequences turned up only very rarely across donors. Only TCR beta chains were sequenced in this cohort, and the absence of alpha or paired-chain data limited detectable features. A cluster of highly shared sequence variants was judged likely to represent a technical artifact of the sequencing pipeline. Because some donors lacked HLA typing at each locus, the association tests relied only on the typed subset. The classifier was reported to diagnose cytomegalovirus status with high specificity and sensitivity in both the original and validation cohorts. When HLA alleles, especially DR and DQ, strongly co-occurred, TCR associations were difficult to assign to individual alleles. In a later analysis, the rate of TCR association differed among HLA loci, with DRB1 alleles having the most associated TCRs and HLA-C alleles having the fewest. The 87-base-pair reads could not distinguish some IMGT-functional V segments, including TRBV6-2 and TRBV6-3, so those segments were excluded. For the cohort, immune exposure information was limited to CMV serostatus. A few of the identified cytomegalovirus-associated TCR beta chains were confirmed in vitro to be specific for cytomegalovirus antigens.

The cohort consisted of 600 or so healthy bone marrow donors. Cohort members were all nominally healthy when sampled, although unrecorded immune exposures were likely present. The donor tested CMV seronegative, placing the donor among the approximately 360 seronegative members of the cohort. A peripheral blood sample was collected from each donor, and TCR beta sequencing was performed on peripheral blood mononuclear cells. Genomic DNA extraction from the blood cell samples was performed with the Qiagen DNeasy Blood Extraction Kit. Libraries were made using the immunoSEQ multiplex PCR assay. For the multiplex PCR, a mixture combining 60 forward primers for TCR Vbeta segments and 13 reverse primers for TCR Jbeta segments was used. A multiplex PCR assay on genomic DNA amplified the CDR3 region of rearranged TCR beta genes. The amplified TCR beta libraries were sequenced on the Illumina HiSeq System as 87-base-pair reads. Per the original workflow: In a later analysis, tens of millions of unique TCR beta chains were counted across the 666 repertoires, and roughly 9.9 million of these chains were shared by at least two donors. Raw reads were error-corrected and collapsed into unique sequences with a nearest-neighbor algorithm that merged closely related sequences to remove PCR and sequencing errors. Alignment of CDR3 sequences to IMGT reference sequences was used to assign V, D and J gene segments. For a sequence to be retained, at least a six-nucleotide match to both a V gene segment and a J gene segment was required. A rearrangement was called productive if the CDR3 had no stop codons and remained in frame with V and J, and every other rearrangement was called non-productive. CDR3 was defined by IMGT convention, running from the second conserved V-encoded cysteine to the conserved J-encoded phenylalanine. The earlier analysis of around 640 of the donors excluded sequences that lacked an unambiguous match to a single V gene segment. An earlier analysis of just under 600 of the donors called V segments functional above 56.7% productive rearrangements and segregating when the between-donor standard deviation exceeded 5%. A statistical classification framework was built for diagnosing cytomegalovirus status from the catalog of TCR beta chain sequences. V and J gene assignment, in a later analysis, came from comparing TCR nucleotide sequences with IMGT/GENE-DB human TR gene sequences. In a later analysis, CDR3 sequences and most-parsimonious VDJ recombination scenarios were assigned using the TCRdist pipeline. A later analysis defined each TCR beta chain by its CDR3 amino acid sequence plus V-gene family, and excluded reads lacking a unique V-gene family. A later analysis removed roughly 590 highly shared, low-generation-probability nucleotide sequences to deal with suspected cross-contamination and a sequencing artifact. In a later analysis, a clonal expansion index for each public chain was calculated from normalized within-repertoire ranks of inferred template counts. In a later analysis, generation probabilities were computed with a VDJ recombination model fitted to out-of-frame rearrangements, and the resulting probabilities were checked against IGoR. Hypergeometric tests were used in a later analysis to score TCR-TCR, TCR-HLA and TCR-CMV co-occurrence, with a repertoire-size bias correction applied to the TCR pairs. False discovery rates were estimated in a later analysis by permuting HLA or CMV assignments 20 times. In a later analysis, co-occurring TCRs were grouped using DBSCAN, and TCRdist sequence similarity was added for clustering within HLA-allele-positive subsets. For co-occurrence clustering, repertoires with fewer than 30,000 or more than 120,000 public chains were excluded, along with several repertoires with anomalous nucleotide sharing. TCRdb re-hosts the immuneACCESS table, in-frame sequences only. Its copies lack some clones; in the studies checked, an unresolved V gene accounts for under half of them, and the cause for the rest is not known. The DNA was the basis for D and trimming; V, J and clone size are from that table. Present in this sample are some 140,000 clones, nearly 80% of which were seen just once. 2% to 2.5% of the sample lies in the top ten.

CDR1 and CDR2 are drawn from the germline V gene: SGHAT, FQNNGV. From the cysteine up to the phenylalanine, the CDR3 has a length of 12 residues. CDR3 DNA only is kept here, 36 bases in frame from base 1. The trim is 3 bases for V and 1 base for J, with a gap of 2 bases between the germline ends. The TCR sequence derives from a man aged 30-40 years in good health and CMV-seronegative. The source material was PBMCs. In this chain, TRBV11-2 is recombined with TRBJ2-3, with the D gene call left open. The DNA reads as follows: TGTGCCAGCAGCTTCGGCACAGATACGCAGTATTTT. It translates as CASSFGTDTQYF.